These T cell receptor beta chains were read from a single sample in a study of blood T cell repertoires in COVID-19. TCRdb's copy holds only in-frame clones and misses some; the assay was immunoSEQ multiplex PCR. The sample comprises 75,000 to 95,000 clones, around nine tenths of which are singletons, and about 17% rests with the top ten. Sequencing was performed on peripheral blood. All receptors derive from a woman aged 60-75 years with COVID-19, enrolled during active disease. The CDR3 runs from the conserved cysteine through the conserved F or W. Fields, in order: J gene, clone size, D gene, V gene, CDR3 DNA, CDR3 protein. A D gene is named only where the DNA matches it firmly. The size entry is marked missing in some rows and otherwise reads once, few, many or a size class.

j_gene: TRBJ1-6; abundance: .; d_gene: .; v_gene: TRBV21-1; CDR3nt: TGTGCCAGCAGCAAAGGGCTGACAGGGGTTAATAATTCACCCCTCCACTTT; CDR3aa: CASSKGLTGVNNSPLHF
j_gene: TRBJ2-4; abundance: .; d_gene: TRBD2; v_gene: TRBV19; CDR3nt: TGTGCCAGTAGGAAGACTAGCGGGGGCGGGAGGAACATTCAGTACTTC; CDR3aa: CASRKTSGGGRNIQYF
j_gene: TRBJ2-1; abundance: .; d_gene: .; v_gene: TRBV7-9; CDR3nt: TGTGCCAGCAGCTTATTTGGGGGCGCTTACAATGAGCAGTTCTTC; CDR3aa: CASSLFGGAYNEQFF
j_gene: TRBJ2-1; abundance: .; d_gene: TRBD1; v_gene: TRBV18; CDR3nt: TGTGCCAGCTCACCGCTAACACCTCAGGGGGCGCCCAATGAGCAGTTCTTC; CDR3aa: CASSPLTPQGAPNEQFF
j_gene: TRBJ2-7; abundance: .; d_gene: .; v_gene: TRBV6-5; CDR3nt: TGTGCCAGCAGTTACGCCCGGGGTGTCCACGAGCAGTACTTC; CDR3aa: CASSYARGVHEQYF
j_gene: TRBJ1-2; abundance: .; d_gene: TRBD1; v_gene: TRBV7-2; CDR3nt: TGTGCCAGCAGCTTAGACGGCAGGGGGCATGGCTACACCTTC; CDR3aa: CASSLDGRGHGYTF
j_gene: TRBJ2-5; abundance: .; d_gene: .; v_gene: TRBV4-1; CDR3nt: TGCGCCAGCAGCCGAGCGGAGGGGGAGACCCAGTACTTC; CDR3aa: CASSRAEGETQYF
j_gene: TRBJ2-5; abundance: .; d_gene: TRBD2; v_gene: TRBV24-1; CDR3nt: TGTGCCACCAGCTCGACTAGCGGGGGCACGGAGACCCAGTACTTC; CDR3aa: CATSSTSGGTETQYF
j_gene: TRBJ1-3; abundance: .; d_gene: .; v_gene: TRBV12-3/TRBV12-4; CDR3nt: TGTGCCAGCACCCGACTAGGAAACACCATATATTTT; CDR3aa: CASTRLGNTIYF
j_gene: TRBJ2-3; abundance: few; d_gene: TRBD2; v_gene: TRBV4-1; CDR3nt: TGCGCCAGCAGCCAAGGGGGGGCGGGACTAGCGCAGTATTTT; CDR3aa: CASSQGGAGLAQYF
j_gene: TRBJ1-1; abundance: .; d_gene: TRBD1; v_gene: TRBV18; CDR3nt: TGTGCCAGCTCCCCAAGGGACAGGGGGGGCACTGAAGCTTTCTTT; CDR3aa: CASSPRDRGGTEAFF
j_gene: TRBJ1-6; abundance: .; d_gene: .; v_gene: TRBV7-9; CDR3nt: TGTGCCAGCAGCTTAGCGACGGGTCCCCTCCACTTT; CDR3aa: CASSLATGPLHF
j_gene: TRBJ2-7; abundance: .; d_gene: TRBD2; v_gene: TRBV2; CDR3nt: TGTGCCAGCACGGAAGCGGGGGGCTCCTACGAGCAGTACTTC; CDR3aa: CASTEAGGSYEQYF
j_gene: TRBJ1-4; abundance: .; d_gene: .; v_gene: TRBV4-2; CDR3nt: TGTGCCAGCAGCCAAGTCGGTGCGAGAAGCAATGAAAAACTGTTTTTT; CDR3aa: CASSQVGARSNEKLFF
j_gene: TRBJ1-2; abundance: .; d_gene: .; v_gene: TRBV15; CDR3nt: TGTGCCACCAGCAGCGATGCAGTCTATGGCTACACCTTC; CDR3aa: CATSSDAVYGYTF
j_gene: TRBJ2-1; abundance: .; d_gene: .; v_gene: TRBV6-4; CDR3nt: TGTGCCAGCAGTGTCGGGATCGAGTACAATGAGCAGTTCTTC; CDR3aa: CASSVGIEYNEQFF
j_gene: TRBJ1-5; abundance: .; d_gene: .; v_gene: TRBV18; CDR3nt: TGTGCCAGCTCAGCAGGGCTTCAGCCCCAGCATTTT; CDR3aa: CASSAGLQPQHF
j_gene: TRBJ1-1; abundance: .; d_gene: .; v_gene: TRBV7-2; CDR3nt: TGTGCCAGCAGCTTAGCGAGGGATACAGCTTTCTTT; CDR3aa: CASSLARDTAFF